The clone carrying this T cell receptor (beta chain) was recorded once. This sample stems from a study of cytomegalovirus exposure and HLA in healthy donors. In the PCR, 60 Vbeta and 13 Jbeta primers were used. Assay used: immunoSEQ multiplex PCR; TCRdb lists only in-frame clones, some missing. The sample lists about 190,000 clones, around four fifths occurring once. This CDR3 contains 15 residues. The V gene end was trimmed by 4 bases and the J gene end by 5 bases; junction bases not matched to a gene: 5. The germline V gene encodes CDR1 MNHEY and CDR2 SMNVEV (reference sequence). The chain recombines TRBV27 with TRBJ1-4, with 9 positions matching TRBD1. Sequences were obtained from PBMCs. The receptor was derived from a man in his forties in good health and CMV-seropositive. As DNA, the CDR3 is TGTGCCAGCAGTTCACTCGGACAGGGGAATGAAAAACTGTTTTTT. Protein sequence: CASSSLGQGNEKLFF.